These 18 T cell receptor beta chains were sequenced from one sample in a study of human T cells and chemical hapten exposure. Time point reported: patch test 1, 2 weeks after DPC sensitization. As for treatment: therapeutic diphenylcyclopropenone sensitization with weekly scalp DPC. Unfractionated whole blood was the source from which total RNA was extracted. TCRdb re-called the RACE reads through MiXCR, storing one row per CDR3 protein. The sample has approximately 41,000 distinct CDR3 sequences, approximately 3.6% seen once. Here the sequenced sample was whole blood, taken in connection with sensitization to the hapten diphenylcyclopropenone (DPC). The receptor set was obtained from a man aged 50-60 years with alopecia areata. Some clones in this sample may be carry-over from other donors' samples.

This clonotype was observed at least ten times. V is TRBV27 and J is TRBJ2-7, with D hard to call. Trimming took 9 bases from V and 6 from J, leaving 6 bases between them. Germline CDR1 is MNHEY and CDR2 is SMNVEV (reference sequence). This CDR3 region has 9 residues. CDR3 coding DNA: TGTGCCAGTCCCATCGAGCAGTACTTC. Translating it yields CASPIEQYF.

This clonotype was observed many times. CDR3 sequence (DNA): TGTGCCAGCAGTTACGAGGGAGTTCGGACAGATACGCAGTATTTT. Protein product: CASSYEGVRTDTQYF. The V gene is TRBV6-2 or TRBV6-3, the J gene TRBJ2-3, with D maybe TRBD2 (5 bases). The CDR3 length is 15 residues. Trimming removed 2 bases from V and 3 bases from J, with 12 bases in between. Germline V gives CDR1 MNHEY, CDR2 SVGEGT.

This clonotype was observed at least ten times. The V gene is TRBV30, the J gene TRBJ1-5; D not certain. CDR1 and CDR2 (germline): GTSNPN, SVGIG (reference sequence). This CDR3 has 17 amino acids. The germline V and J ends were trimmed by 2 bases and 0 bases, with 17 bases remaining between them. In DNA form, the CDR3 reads TGTGCCTGGAGTAAAAGTTCGTCAACTCATAGCAATCAGCCCCAGCATTTT. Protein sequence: CAWSKSSSTHSNQPQHF.

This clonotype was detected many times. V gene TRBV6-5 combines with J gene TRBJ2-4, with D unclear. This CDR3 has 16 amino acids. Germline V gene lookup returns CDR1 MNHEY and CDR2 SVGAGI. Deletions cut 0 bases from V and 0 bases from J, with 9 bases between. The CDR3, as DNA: TGTGCCAGCAGTTACTCGATAGGGCTAGCCAAAAACATTCAGTACTTC. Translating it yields CASSYSIGLAKNIQYF.

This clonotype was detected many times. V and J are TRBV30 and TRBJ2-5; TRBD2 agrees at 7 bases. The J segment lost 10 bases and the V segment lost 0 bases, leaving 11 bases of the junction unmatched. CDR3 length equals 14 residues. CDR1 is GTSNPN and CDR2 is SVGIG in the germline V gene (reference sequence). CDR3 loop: CAWSVWGTTWGQYF. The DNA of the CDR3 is TGTGCCTGGAGTGTATGGGGGACTACCTGGGGCCAGTACTTC.

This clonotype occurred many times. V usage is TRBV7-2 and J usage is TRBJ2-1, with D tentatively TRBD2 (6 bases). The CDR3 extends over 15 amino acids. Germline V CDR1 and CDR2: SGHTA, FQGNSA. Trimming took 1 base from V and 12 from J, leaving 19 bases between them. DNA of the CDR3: TGTGCCAGCAGCTTAGATGGGACTGTTCCTCAGGGGCAGTTCTTC. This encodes CASSLDGTVPQGQFF.

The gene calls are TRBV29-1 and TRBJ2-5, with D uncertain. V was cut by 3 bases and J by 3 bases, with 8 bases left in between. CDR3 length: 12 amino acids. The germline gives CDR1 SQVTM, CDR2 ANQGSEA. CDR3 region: CSVEATEETQYF. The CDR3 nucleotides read TGCAGCGTTGAGGCTACCGAAGAGACCCAGTACTTC.

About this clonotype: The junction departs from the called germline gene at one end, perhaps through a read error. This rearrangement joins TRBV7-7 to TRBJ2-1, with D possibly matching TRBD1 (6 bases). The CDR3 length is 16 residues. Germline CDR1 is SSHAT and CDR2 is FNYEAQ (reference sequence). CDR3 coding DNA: TGTGCTAGCAGCCCCGGGACACCGAGCTCCTACAATGAGCAGTTCTTC. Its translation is CASSPGTPSSYNEQFF.

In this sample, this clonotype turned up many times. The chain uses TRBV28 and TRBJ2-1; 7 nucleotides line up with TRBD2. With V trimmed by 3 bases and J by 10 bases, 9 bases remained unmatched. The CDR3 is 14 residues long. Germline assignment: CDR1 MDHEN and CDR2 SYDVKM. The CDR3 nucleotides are TGTGCCAGCAGTTTTCCCCCCGGGGGGTTCGAGCAGTTCTTC. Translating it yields CASSFPPGGFEQFF.

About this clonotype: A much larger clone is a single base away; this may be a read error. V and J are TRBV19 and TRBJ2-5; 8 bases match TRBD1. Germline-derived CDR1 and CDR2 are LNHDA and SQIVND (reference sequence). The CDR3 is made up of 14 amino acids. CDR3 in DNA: TGTGTCAGTAGTAGGGGGACAGGAGGAGAGACCCAGTACTTC. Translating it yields CVSSRGTGGETQYF.

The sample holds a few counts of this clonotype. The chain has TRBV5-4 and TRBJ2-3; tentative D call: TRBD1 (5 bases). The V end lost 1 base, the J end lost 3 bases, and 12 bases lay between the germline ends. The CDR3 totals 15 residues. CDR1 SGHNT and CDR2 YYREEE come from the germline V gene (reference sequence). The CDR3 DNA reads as TGTGCCAGCAGCTTGAGAGGAAAGGGGACAGATACGCAGTATTTT. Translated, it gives CASSLRGKGTDTQYF.

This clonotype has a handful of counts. This CDR3 reads CASSPGRQFGTQYF. CDR3 nucleotide sequence: TGCGCCAGCAGCCCTGGGAGGCAGTTCGGTACGCAGTATTTT. The rearrangement links TRBV4-3 to TRBJ2-3; D possibly corresponds to TRBD2 (6 bases). V was trimmed by 4 bases and J by 8 bases, leaving 16 bases between them. The CDR3 totals 14 residues. Germline CDR1 and CDR2: LGHNA and YSLEER.

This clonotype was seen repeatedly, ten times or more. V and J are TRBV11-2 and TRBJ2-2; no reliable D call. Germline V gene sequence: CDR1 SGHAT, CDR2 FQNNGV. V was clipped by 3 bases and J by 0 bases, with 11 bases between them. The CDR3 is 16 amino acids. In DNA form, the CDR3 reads TGTGCCAGCAGCTTCGAGATGGCTTCGAACACCGGGGAGCTGTTTTTT. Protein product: CASSFEMASNTGELFF.

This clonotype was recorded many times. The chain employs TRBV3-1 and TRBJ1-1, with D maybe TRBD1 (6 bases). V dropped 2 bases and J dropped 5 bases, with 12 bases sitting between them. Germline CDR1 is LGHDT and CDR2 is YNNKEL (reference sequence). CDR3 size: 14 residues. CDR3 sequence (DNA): TGTGCCAGCAGCCAAATGACAGGCCTAACTGAAGCTTTCTTT. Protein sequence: CASSQMTGLTEAFF.

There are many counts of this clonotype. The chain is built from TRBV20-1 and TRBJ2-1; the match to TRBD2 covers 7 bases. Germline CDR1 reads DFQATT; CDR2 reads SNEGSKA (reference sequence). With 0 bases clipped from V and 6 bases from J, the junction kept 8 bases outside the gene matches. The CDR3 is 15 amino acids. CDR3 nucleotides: TGCAGTGCTAGAGATAGCGGGCGACCACGCAATGAGCAGTTCTTC. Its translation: CSARDSGRPRNEQFF.

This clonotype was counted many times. The CDR3 nucleotides read TGTGCCAGCACCGGAACAGATACGCAGTATTTT. Amino acid sequence: CASTGTDTQYF. V gene TRBV12-3 or TRBV12-4 combines with J gene TRBJ2-3; the D is unclear. Deletions cut 7 bases from V and 3 bases from J, with 5 bases between. This CDR3 region has 11 residues.

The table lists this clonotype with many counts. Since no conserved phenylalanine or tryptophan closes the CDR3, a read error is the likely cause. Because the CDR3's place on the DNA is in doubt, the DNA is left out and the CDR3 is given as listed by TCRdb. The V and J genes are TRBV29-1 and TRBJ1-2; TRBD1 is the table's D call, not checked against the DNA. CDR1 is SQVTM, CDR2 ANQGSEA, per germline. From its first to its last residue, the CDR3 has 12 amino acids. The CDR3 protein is CSVEVGGRGDLL.

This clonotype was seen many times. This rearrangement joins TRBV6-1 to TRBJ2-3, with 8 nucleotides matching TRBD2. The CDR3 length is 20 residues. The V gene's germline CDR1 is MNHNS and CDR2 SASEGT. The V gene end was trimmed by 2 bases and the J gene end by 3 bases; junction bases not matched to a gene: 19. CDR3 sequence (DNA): TGTGCCAGCAGTGAACATCCGGGACTAGGGGGGCTGATAGGAACAGATACGCAGTATTTT. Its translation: CASSEHPGLGGLIGTDTQYF.